The clone carrying this T cell receptor (beta chain) was seen only a few times. The data stem from a study of T cells after yellow fever vaccination. Overall study context: Fractions low in cell number were prepared with SMART-Seq v4 Ultra Low Input.

From the 5' RACE reads, TCRdb called clonotypes with MiXCR, one entry per CDR3 protein. This sample carries hundreds of thousands of distinct CDR3 sequences, around an eighth of them seen once, and the ten largest clones take around 15%. The V gene's germline CDR1 is SGHTA and CDR2 FQGNSA. The CDR3 has 14 amino acids. The junction had 3 bases not matched to a gene; V was cut back by 3 bases and J by 4 bases. This rearrangement joins TRBV7-2 to TRBJ2-5, with 9 bases matching TRBD1. The source was PBMCs, collected on the day of the yellow fever booster vaccination. This receptor was identified in a man aged 30-40 years who received the YFV17D yellow fever vaccine. Written as DNA, the CDR3 is TGTGCCAGCAGCTTGGGGACAGGGACAGAGACCCAGTACTTC. Its translation: CASSLGTGTETQYF.